These 20 T cell receptor beta chains originate from one sample sequenced in a study of CD8+CD57+ T cells in acquired aplastic anemia. Using genomic DNA as the template, TCR beta VDJ and CDR3 profiling was carried out. Each CDR3 protein is one row after TCRdb ran MiXCR on the reads. The sample gives fewer than 250,000 distinct CDR3 sequences, less than 70% of which show up once; about 17% is in the top ten. The material sequenced was sorted CD4+, CD8+, or CD8+CD57+ T cells (not recorded which) from PBMCs. These receptors all stem from a human donor in good health, serving as a control.

The chain has TRBV7-8 and TRBJ2-7; 8 bases align to TRBD2. The V gene's germline CDR1 is SGHVS and CDR2 FQNEAQ. The junction had 7 bases not matched to a gene; V was cut back by 2 bases and J by 1 base. The CDR3 length is 16 residues. This CDR3 is CASSLQKGLGSYEQYF. CDR3 DNA: TGTGCCAGCAGCTTACAGAAGGGACTAGGGTCCTACGAGCAGTACTTC. Full variable domain (outside the CDR3, taken from reference TRBV7-8 and TRBJ2-7): GAGVSQSPRYKVAKRGQDVALRCDPISGHVSLFWYQQALGQGPEFLTYFQNEAQLDKSGLPSDRFFAERPEGSVSTLKIQRTQQEDSAVYLCASSLQKGLGSYEQYFGPGTRLTVT.

The chain carries TRBV2 and TRBJ1-5; D not resolved. CDR3 size: 10 residues. Germline V CDR1 and CDR2: SNHLY, FYNNEI. Trimming stripped 6 bases from V and 7 bases from J, with 4 bases between. The CDR3 here is CASRDQPQHF. CDR3 sequence (DNA): TGTGCCAGCAGGGACCAGCCCCAGCATTTT.

The gene calls are TRBV20-1 and TRBJ1-2; no clear D gene. Germline V gene sequence: CDR1 DFQATT, CDR2 SNEGSKA (reference sequence). V was cut by 2 bases and J by 8 bases, with 9 bases left in between. CDR3 length: 11 residues. The DNA of the CDR3 is TGCAGTGCTAGAAGGGTCGGAGGCTACACCTTC. It is translated as CSARRVGGYTF.

Concerning this clonotype: The junction differs from germline at one of its ends, possibly a read error. This chain's CDR3 is CAGSRGGTQYF. For the CDR3, the DNA is TGTGCCGGCAGCCGAGGGGGGACCCAGTACTTC. The chain recombines TRBV7-9 with TRBJ2-5; tentatively, D is TRBD1 (6 bases). This CDR3 contains 11 residues. Germline V lookup: CDR1 SEHNR, CDR2 FQNEAQ (reference sequence).

This chain uses TRBV10-1 with TRBJ1-4; D is perhaps TRBD1 (6 bases). The CDR3 is 16 amino acids. The V and J ends lost 2 bases and 0 bases respectively, with 10 bases between them. The germline V gene has CDR1 WNHNN and CDR2 SYGVQD (reference sequence). The CDR3 here is CASSEAGEATNEKLFF. The CDR3 coding sequence is TGCGCCAGCAGTGAGGCAGGGGAGGCAACTAATGAAAAACTGTTTTTT.

This clonotype has a count of ten or more. V usage is TRBV27 and J usage is TRBJ1-5, with 7 positions matching TRBD1. Germline V gene lookup returns CDR1 MNHEY and CDR2 SMNVEV (reference sequence). With 4 bases clipped from V and 0 bases from J, the junction kept 3 bases outside the gene matches. The CDR3 runs to 15 residues. The CDR3 DNA reads as TGTGCCAGCAGTTGGGACAGTGGTAGCAATCAGCCCCAGCATTTT. It specifies CASSWDSGSNQPQHF.

This chain links TRBV10-3 with TRBJ1-5; 9 bases fit TRBD1. The length of the CDR3 is 14 residues. CDR1 ENHRY and CDR2 SYGVKD come from the germline V gene. V lost 4 bases to trimming and J lost 2 bases; unmatched junction nucleotides: 0. CDR3 coding DNA: TGTGCCATCAGTGGGACAGGGGGCAATCAGCCCCAGCATTTT. Its translation is CAISGTGGNQPQHF.

This clonotype came up a few times. The gene calls are TRBV6-5 and TRBJ2-3; 9 nucleotides match TRBD1. CDR3 length: 15 amino acids. Germline values: CDR1 MNHEY, CDR2 SVGAGI. The junction had 7 bases not matched to a gene; V was cut back by 6 bases and J by 3 bases. In nucleotides, the CDR3 is TGTGCCAGCAGAGAGGGACAGGGAGGGACAGATACGCAGTATTTT. Protein sequence: CASREGQGGTDTQYF.

The chain is built from TRBV7-9 and TRBJ2-3; TRBD2 agrees at 12 bases. Germline V lookup: CDR1 SEHNR, CDR2 FQNEAQ (reference sequence). J gave up 11 bases and V 5 bases, and 11 bases lay outside the gene matches. This CDR3 region has 15 residues. CDR3 DNA: TGTGCCAGCAGCACCCTAGCGGGGGGGCCTAATGAGCAGTATTTT. The encoded protein is CASSTLAGGPNEQYF.

This chain links TRBV6-8 with TRBJ2-7; the match to TRBD1 covers 8 bases. After removal of 10 bases from V and 4 bases from J, the junction contained 12 bases not matched to a gene. This CDR3 is built from 14 residues. Germline V gene lookup returns CDR1 MNHGY and CDR2 SAAAGT. As DNA, the CDR3 is TGTGCCATCAGGAAACAGGGGGTAGGATACGAGCAGTACTTC. It specifies CAIRKQGVGYEQYF.

The chain combines TRBV25-1 with TRBJ1-1; D unclear. The CDR3 contains 12 residues. The germline V and J ends were trimmed by 1 base and 6 bases, with 6 bases remaining between them. Germline-derived CDR1 and CDR2 are MGHDK and SYGVNS. The CDR3 region has the DNA TGTGCCAGCAGTGAATGGGCGGCTGAAGCTTTCTTT. Amino acid sequence: CASSEWAAEAFF.

This clonotype showed up many times. CDR3 residues: CASSLEGDSNQPQHF. The CDR3 DNA sequence: TGTGCCAGCAGCTTAGAAGGGGATAGCAATCAGCCCCAGCATTTT. The rearrangement joins TRBV7-9 to TRBJ1-5; perhaps TRBD1 as D (5 bases). Between the trimmed V and J ends, which lost 1 base and 0 bases, there was a span of 7 bases. Germline V gene lookup returns CDR1 SEHNR and CDR2 FQNEAQ (reference sequence). The CDR3 extends over 15 amino acids.

This clonotype was seen just once. Germline and junction disagree at one end, which may indicate a read error. The V and J genes are TRBV10-3 and TRBJ1-2; D uncertain. The CDR3 runs to 15 residues. CDR1 and CDR2 from the germline V gene are ENHRY and SYGVKD. In DNA form, the CDR3 reads TGTGCCAGCAGTGTCAGGCAGATGGACTTATATGGCTACACCTTC. This codes for CASSVRQMDLYGYTF.

V and J are TRBV20-1 and TRBJ2-3, with TRBD2 matching over 9 bases. The V gene end was trimmed by 1 base and the J gene end by 6 bases; junction bases not matched to a gene: 11. CDR3 length equals 16 residues. Germline V gene data show CDR1 as DFQATT and CDR2 as SNEGSKA (reference sequence). This CDR3 is CSARGWASGGSDTQYF. CDR3 DNA sequence: TGCAGTGCTAGAGGTTGGGCGAGCGGGGGGTCCGATACGCAGTATTTT.

This clonotype was seen a few times. The chain carries TRBV7-8 and TRBJ1-6; tentatively, D is TRBD1 (5 bases). V was cut by 4 bases and J by 10 bases, with 11 bases left in between. Germline V gene sequence: CDR1 SGHVS, CDR2 FQNEAQ. The CDR3 has 13 residues. In DNA form, the CDR3 reads TGTGCCAGCAGCTCGGACATAGGCTCACCCCTCCACTTT. It translates to CASSSDIGSPLHF.

In the case of this clonotype: One base away lies a much larger clone, so this may be a sequencing read error. This rearrangement joins TRBV9 to TRBJ2-5; maybe TRBD2 (7 bases). The CDR3 is 18 amino acids. In germline, CDR1 is SGDLS, CDR2 YYNGEE. The CDR3 DNA is TGTACCAGCAGCCGCGGTGACACTCCTGAGGGGGGGCAAGAGACCCAGTACTTC. Protein product: CTSSRGDTPEGGQETQYF.

This clonotype appeared a single time. The chain is built from TRBV29-1 and TRBJ2-5; no reliable D call. CDR1 and CDR2 (germline): SQVTM, ANQGSEA. This CDR3 has 13 amino acids. Deletions cut 5 bases from V and 3 bases from J, with 13 bases between. CDR3 sequence reads: CSVQLRVKETQYF. CDR3 bases: TGCAGCGTTCAGTTACGGGTTAAAGAGACCCAGTACTTC.

This clonotype was picked up many times. The chain is built from TRBV12-3 or TRBV12-4 and TRBJ2-1; 7 bases map to TRBD2. The CDR3 loop spans 15 amino acids. V lost 3 bases and J lost 4; bases outside the gene matches: 6. CDR3 DNA sequence: TGTGCCAGCAGTTTCTTCAACGGGGGGTACAATGAGCAGTTCTTC. Protein product: CASSFFNGGYNEQFF.

In its sample, this clonotype was seen many times. The genes are TRBV7-2 and TRBJ2-7; D may match TRBD1 or TRBD2 (5 bases each). The ends were cut back, 5 bases at V and 0 bases at J, with 14 bases in the middle. CDR3 length: 15 residues. CDR1 is SGHTA, CDR2 FQGNSA, per germline. The CDR3 protein is CASSLGRSSSYEQYF. The CDR3 DNA is TGTGCCAGCAGCCTGGGACGGTCGAGCTCCTACGAGCAGTACTTC. Combining the CDR3 with reference TRBV7-2 and TRBJ2-7 gives the whole variable domain GAGVSQSPSNKVTEKGKDVELRCDPISGHTALYWYRQSLGQGLEFLIYFQGNSAPDKSGLPSDRFSAERTGGSVSTLTIQRTQQEDSAVYLCASSLGRSSSYEQYFGPGTRLTVT.

The chain joins TRBV4-1 to TRBJ1-5, with a weak D call TRBD1 (6 bases). The germline V gene has CDR1 MGHRA and CDR2 YSYEKL. The length of the CDR3 is 18 residues. Trimming took 0 bases from V and 4 from J, leaving 19 bases between them. CDR3 bases: TGCGCCAGCAGCCAAGATTGGACAGACGGGGGGTTAAATCAGCCCCAGCATTTT. It translates to CASSQDWTDGGLNQPQHF.